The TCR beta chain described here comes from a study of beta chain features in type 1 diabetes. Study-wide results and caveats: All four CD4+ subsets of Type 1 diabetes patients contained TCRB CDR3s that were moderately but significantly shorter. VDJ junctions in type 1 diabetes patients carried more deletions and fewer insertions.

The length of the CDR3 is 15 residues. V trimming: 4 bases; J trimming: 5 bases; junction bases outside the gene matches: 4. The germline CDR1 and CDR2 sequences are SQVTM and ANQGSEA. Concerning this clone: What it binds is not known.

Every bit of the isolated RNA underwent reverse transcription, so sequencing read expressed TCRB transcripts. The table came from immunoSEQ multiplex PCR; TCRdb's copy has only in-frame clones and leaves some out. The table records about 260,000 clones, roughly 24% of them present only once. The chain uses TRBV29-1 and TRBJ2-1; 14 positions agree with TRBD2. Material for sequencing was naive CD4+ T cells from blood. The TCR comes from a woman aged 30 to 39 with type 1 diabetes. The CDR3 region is CSVGRLAGGDNEQFF. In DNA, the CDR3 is TGCAGCGTTGGACGACTAGCGGGAGGGGACAATGAGCAGTTCTTC.